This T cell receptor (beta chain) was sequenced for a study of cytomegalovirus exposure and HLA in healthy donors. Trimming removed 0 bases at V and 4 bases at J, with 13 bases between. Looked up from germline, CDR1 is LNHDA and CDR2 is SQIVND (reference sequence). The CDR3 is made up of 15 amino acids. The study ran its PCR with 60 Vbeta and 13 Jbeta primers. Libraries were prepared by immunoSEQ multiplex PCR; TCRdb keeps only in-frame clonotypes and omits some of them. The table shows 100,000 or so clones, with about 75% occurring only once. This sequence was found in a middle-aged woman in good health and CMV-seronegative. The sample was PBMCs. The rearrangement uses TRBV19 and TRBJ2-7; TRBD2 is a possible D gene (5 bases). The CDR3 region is CASSIEAGLSYEQYF. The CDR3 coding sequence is TGTGCCAGTAGTATAGAGGCTGGACTCAGTTACGAGCAGTACTTC.